Below are 19 T cell receptor beta chains sequenced from a single sample in a study of read filtering for tumor transcriptome and immune sequencing. This library used around 0.4 ug RNA and molecular barcoded adaptors spanning alpha/delta and beta/gamma chains. MiXCR, applied by TCRdb to the reads, yields one record per CDR3 protein. The sample lists around 130,000 distinct CDR3 sequences, less than 15% occurring once. Sequenced material: a population of CD138-negative cells sorted from bone marrow. The receptors were gathered from a donor aged 40 or older with multiple myeloma.

In the case of this clonotype: The junction shows a germline mismatch at one end, possibly a read error. This sequence joins TRBV6-2 or TRBV6-3 and TRBJ2-1, with TRBD1 matching over 8 bases. The CDR3 sequence is 14 residues long. The germline V gene encodes CDR1 MNHEY and CDR2 SVGEGT. The CDR3: CASSTGDPYNEQSF. The DNA of the CDR3 is TGTGCCAGTTCGACAGGGGATCCCTACAATGAGCAGTCCTTC.

The gene calls are TRBV10-3 and TRBJ2-1; no firm D call. The CDR3 covers 18 residues. With 0 bases removed from V and 1 base from J, the gap between germline ends came to 16 bases. CDR1 is ENHRY and CDR2 is SYGVKD in the germline V gene. CDR3 DNA: TGTGCCATCAGTGAGTCTCTGGGTCGGTCCGATTCCTACAATGAGCAGTTCTTC. Encoded protein: CAISESLGRSDSYNEQFF.

Many counts were recorded for this clonotype. The V gene is TRBV11-3, the J gene TRBJ2-1, with D uncertain. Trimming left V 4 bases short and J 0 bases short, with 7 bases between. Germline CDR1 SGHNT, CDR2 YENEEA. The CDR3 has 14 residues. CDR3 amino acids: CASSSPSSYNEQFF. The CDR3 DNA sequence: TGTGCCAGCAGCTCCCCGAGCTCCTACAATGAGCAGTTCTTC.

This clonotype has more than one count but fewer than ten. A much larger clone lies one base from this, so it may be a read error. V usage is TRBV4-1 and J usage is TRBJ2-1; D assignment may be TRBD1 or TRBD2 (5 bases each). The CDR3 runs 18 residues. Germline CDR1 and CDR2: MGHRA and YSYEKL. DNA of the CDR3: TGCGCCAGCAGCCAAGAAGCGCCTGGGACCCAGCCCTACAATGGGCAGTTCTTC. As protein: CASSQEAPGTQPYNGQFF.

This clonotype showed up many times. This sequence joins TRBV3-1 and TRBJ2-1, with D unresolved. V lost 3 bases and J lost 3, with 3 bases in between. There are 12 residues in the CDR3. Per the germline V gene, CDR1 is LGHDT and CDR2 is YNNKEL (reference sequence). The CDR3 here is CASSHLYNEQFF. The DNA of the CDR3 is TGTGCCAGCAGCCACCTCTACAATGAGCAGTTCTTC.

Worth noting for this clonotype: Compared with germline, one end of the junction differs, possibly owing to a read error. This chain links TRBV4-3 with TRBJ2-1; D might be TRBD1 (5 bases). This CDR3 contains 17 residues. Germline CDR1 and CDR2: LGHNA and YSLEER. The CDR3 DNA follows: TGCGCCAGCAGCCAACCAGGGTCGCAGGGAAACTACGATGAGCAGTTCTTC. Its protein is CASSQPGSQGNYDEQFF.

This clonotype has only a few counts. The chain combines TRBV19 with TRBJ2-7, with a tentative D call TRBD1 (6 bases). Germline CDR1 LNHDA, CDR2 SQIVND (reference sequence). Trimming stripped 4 bases from V and 3 bases from J, with 16 bases between. The CDR3 totals 15 residues. The chain's CDR3 is CASSTSPGHYYEQYF. The CDR3 region has the DNA TGTGCCAGTAGTACGTCCCCGGGACACTACTACGAGCAGTACTTC.

This clonotype was observed many times. The CDR3 coding sequence is TGCGCCAGCAGCTGGGGGGCCTCATCCGATACGCAGTATTTT. Translation gives CASSWGASSDTQYF. The chain joins TRBV5-1 to TRBJ2-3; possibly TRBD1 or TRBD2 for D (6 bases each). CDR1 is SGHRS, CDR2 YFSETQ, per germline. This CDR3 contains 14 residues. Trimming stripped 3 bases from V and 6 bases from J, with 14 bases between.

With regard to this clonotype: The conserved phenylalanine or tryptophan is not found at the CDR3 terminus, so this likely reflects a read error. V and J are TRBV19 and TRBJ2-7, with 8 bases matching TRBD2. This CDR3 region has 14 residues. J was trimmed by 4 bases and V by 4 bases; bases with no gene match: 6. Germline V gene sequence: CDR1 LNHDA, CDR2 SQIVND (reference sequence). The chain's CDR3 is CASSRYGRGYEQYL. The CDR3 DNA reads as TGTGCCAGTAGTAGGTACGGGAGGGGATACGAGCAGTACCTC.

This clonotype has a count of ten or more. The rearrangement joins TRBV7-9 to TRBJ1-1; D is unresolved. Germline values: CDR1 SEHNR, CDR2 FQNEAQ (reference sequence). The CDR3 is made up of 15 amino acids. V was shortened by 5 bases and J by 1 base, with 14 bases between the two germline ends. The CDR3 sequence is CASSTYRVQNTEAFF. DNA of the CDR3: TGTGCCAGCAGCACGTACAGAGTCCAGAACACTGAAGCTTTCTTT.

There are a few counts of this clonotype. The chain joins TRBV10-3 to TRBJ1-2; no clear D. The germline CDR1 and CDR2 sequences are ENHRY and SYGVKD. The CDR3 is made up of 13 amino acids. Trimming pared 4 bases from V and 5 bases from J, leaving 11 bases between. CDR3: CAISVSIGYGYTF. The CDR3 nucleotides read TGTGCCATCAGTGTTAGTATCGGTTATGGCTACACCTTC.

This clonotype has a single count. The chain joins TRBV5-4 to TRBJ2-7; D ambiguous. This CDR3 spans 14 amino acids. CDR1 and CDR2 (germline): SGHNT, YYREEE (reference sequence). Trimming took off 4 bases at V and 1 base at J, with 12 bases between the two ends. The CDR3 DNA is TGTGCCAGCAGCCCAGAATGGGGTTCCTACGAGCAGTACTTC. Its protein is CASSPEWGSYEQYF. The full variable domain, rest sourced from reference TRBV5-4 and TRBJ2-7, is ETGVTQSPTHLIKTRGQQVTLRCSSQSGHNTVSWYQQALGQGPQFIFQYYREEENGRGNFPPRFSGLQFPNYSSELNVNALELDDSALYLCASSPEWGSYEQYFGPGTRLTVT.

This clonotype was detected ten times or more. This rearrangement joins TRBV29-1 to TRBJ2-1; 9 nucleotides agree with TRBD2. The V and J ends lost 0 bases and 6 bases, in that order; junction bases with no gene match: 6. The CDR3 contains 15 residues. The germline gives CDR1 SQVTM, CDR2 ANQGSEA. This chain's CDR3 is CSVEDNSGSGNEQFF. The CDR3 nucleotides are TGCAGCGTTGAAGATAATAGCGGGAGTGGCAATGAGCAGTTCTTC.

This clonotype was picked up many times. V gene TRBV19 combines with J gene TRBJ2-1; 14 bases align to TRBD2. The CDR3 runs to 15 residues. V lost 10 bases, J lost 4 bases, and 6 bases stayed unmatched. CDR1 is LNHDA, CDR2 SQIVND, per germline (reference sequence). The CDR3 loop is CAIGTSGSPYNEQFF. The CDR3 DNA is TGTGCCATAGGGACTAGCGGGAGCCCATACAATGAGCAGTTCTTC.

This clonotype appeared many times. V gene TRBV7-2 combines with J gene TRBJ2-3, with 7 bases aligning to TRBD1. CDR3 size: 14 residues. Trimming cost V 4 bases and J 5 bases; bases outside gene matches: 6. Germline values: CDR1 SGHTA, CDR2 FQGNSA. CDR3 DNA: TGTGCCAGCAGCTCTCACAGGGGTGGAGATACGCAGTATTTT. Translated, it gives CASSSHRGGDTQYF.

Concerning this clonotype: Possible read error: a much larger clone is one base away. V usage is TRBV24-1 and J usage is TRBJ2-2; D not certain. Trimming stripped 1 base from V and 4 bases from J, with 9 bases between. Germline lookup yields CDR1 KGHDR and CDR2 SFDVKD. The CDR3 covers 15 residues. The CDR3 DNA reads TGTGCCACCAGTGATTTAAGGCAGAGCACCGGGGAGCTGTTTTTT. This codes for CATSDLRQSTGELFF.

This clonotype has at least ten counts. This rearrangement joins TRBV7-2 to TRBJ2-1, with D possibly being TRBD2 (5 bases). Germline V gene sequence: CDR1 SGHTA, CDR2 FQGNSA. V was pared by 5 bases and J by 7 bases, with 15 bases between. This CDR3 is 14 amino acids long. The CDR3, as DNA: TGTGCCAGCAGCCTGGTGGTAGCGAGGAATGAGCAGTTCTTC. This translates into CASSLVVARNEQFF.

Only a few counts were recorded for this clonotype. Relative to the germline gene, one junction end is altered; a read error may explain this. The chain carries TRBV5-1 and TRBJ2-1; D not resolved. The CDR3 is made up of 11 amino acids. Looked up from germline, CDR1 is SGHRS and CDR2 is YFSETQ. This chain's CDR3 is CASSFYNGQFF. The CDR3 nucleotides are TGCGCCAGCAGCTTCTACAATGGGCAGTTCTTC.

This clonotype was found many times. The chain joins TRBV7-3 to TRBJ2-3, with D possibly TRBD1 on 5 matching bases. CDR1 and CDR2 from the germline V gene are SGHTA and FQGTGA. This CDR3 region has 15 residues. Between the trimmed V and J ends, which lost 0 bases and 6 bases, there was a span of 13 bases. CDR3 loop: CASSLTGHSSDTQYF. DNA of the CDR3: TGTGCCAGCAGCTTAACAGGACACTCTAGTGATACGCAGTATTTT.